Presented here are 27 T cell receptor beta chains from one specimen sequenced in a study of shared clonotypes between healthy human individuals. Clones were read by immunoSEQ multiplex PCR, and TCRdb kept only the in-frame ones, dropping some. The sample carries millions of clones, approximately 90% recorded once. The sample taken for sequencing was naive CD4+ T cells sorted from blood. As for subset: CD45RA+ positively selected. These receptors all come from a man aged 18 to 30 in good health.

The rearrangement joins TRBV5-6 to TRBJ1-1; 7 bases fit TRBD1. V shed 0 bases and J 1 base; nucleotides not matched to a gene: 6. The germline CDR1 and CDR2 sequences are SGHDT and YYEEEE. The CDR3 sequence is 16 residues long. The CDR3 DNA reads TGTGCCAGCAGCTTGGACAGGGGCCGGGGGAACACTGAAGCTTTCTTT. Translating gives CASSLDRGRGNTEAFF.

The gene calls are TRBV7-9 and TRBJ1-1, with D tentatively TRBD1 (6 bases). Germline-derived CDR1 and CDR2 are SEHNR and FQNEAQ (reference sequence). This CDR3 region has 15 residues. Deletions cut 5 bases from V and 0 bases from J, with 13 bases between. CDR3 protein: CASSGSGGLNTEAFF. In DNA, the CDR3 is TGTGCCAGCAGCGGGAGTGGGGGGCTGAACACTGAAGCTTTCTTT.

The chain couples TRBV5-1 to TRBJ2-2; 11 nucleotides line up with TRBD2. The CDR3 runs to 17 residues. V gave up 2 bases and J gave up 4 bases; unmatched junction bases: 7. Germline V gives CDR1 SGHRS, CDR2 YFSETQ. CDR3 residues: CASSFSGGALVTGELFF. The CDR3, as DNA: TGCGCCAGCAGCTTTAGCGGGGGGGCCCTCGTCACCGGGGAGCTGTTTTTT.

With regard to this clone: The same CDR3 arises from other DNA sequences in this sample as well. V gene TRBV7-2 combines with J gene TRBJ1-5; D gene uncertain. Looked up from germline, CDR1 is SGHTA and CDR2 is FQGNSA. Trimming took off 5 bases at V and 0 bases at J, with 8 bases between the two ends. This CDR3 is built from 14 residues. The CDR3 DNA reads TGTGCCAGCAGCCCTACGGATAGCAATCAGCCCCAGCATTTT. This encodes CASSPTDSNQPQHF.

A word on this clone: The junction does not match germline at one end; this may be a read error. In nucleotides, the CDR3 is TGTGCCAGCGGTTTTCAAGGGTGGGAAGCTTTCTTT. Residues: CASGFQGWEAFF. V is TRBV28 and J is TRBJ1-1; D gene ambiguous. The length of the CDR3 is 12 residues. Germline V gene data show CDR1 as MDHEN and CDR2 as SYDVKM.

The chain carries TRBV4-3 and TRBJ2-1; D remains ambiguous. Germline CDR1 reads LGHNA; CDR2 reads YSLEER. Trimming took off 3 bases at V and 0 bases at J, with 12 bases between the two ends. The CDR3 contains 16 residues. The DNA for the CDR3 is TGCGCCAGCAGCCATGGGATTAGTCCCTCCTACAATGAGCAGTTCTTC. This codes for CASSHGISPSYNEQFF.

The chain employs TRBV7-2 and TRBJ2-7; 7 bases fit TRBD2. This CDR3 is 14 amino acids long. The germline gives CDR1 SGHTA, CDR2 FQGNSA. Germline trimming cut 1 base from V and 7 bases from J; bases unmatched to any gene: 7. Written as DNA, the CDR3 is TGTGCCAGCAGCTTAGGGGGAGGGCCGCGGGAGCAGTACTTC. It codes for CASSLGGGPREQYF.

The chain recombines TRBV5-4 with TRBJ2-5; 12 nucleotides agree with TRBD1. The CDR3 totals 16 residues. From germline, CDR1 is SGHNT and CDR2 YYREEE (reference sequence). The V segment lost 4 bases and the J segment 2 bases; nucleotides outside the gene matches: 6. The CDR3 region is CASSQGQGARQETQYF. The CDR3 bases are TGTGCCAGCAGCCAGGGACAGGGGGCGCGGCAAGAGACCCAGTACTTC.

Concerning this clone itself: This sample also contains other DNA sequences that code for the same CDR3. This chain links TRBV7-9 with TRBJ2-5; D possibly corresponds to TRBD1 (6 bases). V lost 5 bases, J lost 2 bases, and 9 bases lay in between. The CDR3 runs to 13 residues. Germline V gives CDR1 SEHNR, CDR2 FQNEAQ (reference sequence). The CDR3 region is CASSLQGQETQYF. CDR3 coding DNA: TGTGCCAGCAGCCTACAGGGTCAAGAGACCCAGTACTTC.

This chain links TRBV4-1 with TRBJ2-7; TRBD2 might be the D (6 bases). From germline, CDR1 is MGHRA and CDR2 YSYEKL. V was cut by 4 bases and J by 3 bases, with 16 bases left in between. This CDR3 is 15 amino acids long. The CDR3: CASSPMGGLVYEQYF. As DNA, the CDR3 is TGCGCCAGCAGCCCTATGGGGGGACTCGTCTACGAGCAGTACTTC.

V and J are TRBV9 and TRBJ1-1; no reliable D call. Trimming removed 0 bases at V and 1 base at J, with 7 bases between. The CDR3 runs 14 residues. Germline loops: CDR1 SGDLS, CDR2 YYNGEE. The CDR3 protein is CASSVGWRNTEAFF. The DNA for the CDR3 is TGTGCCAGCAGCGTAGGGTGGAGGAACACTGAAGCTTTCTTT.

This chain uses TRBV5-4 with TRBJ2-3; D gene unclear. This CDR3 is 14 amino acids long. The germline CDR1 and CDR2 sequences are SGHNT and YYREEE (reference sequence). The ends were cut back, 9 bases at V and 2 bases at J, with 16 bases in the middle. The CDR3 DNA reads as TGTGCCACCCGACGGTTTGCCTCCACAGATACGCAGTATTTT. Translating it yields CATRRFASTDTQYF.

The gene calls are TRBV5-4 and TRBJ2-7; 7 bases match TRBD2. V shed 4 bases and J 2 bases; nucleotides not matched to a gene: 6. The CDR3 totals 14 residues. Germline V CDR1 and CDR2: SGHNT, YYREEE (reference sequence). CDR3 sequence (DNA): TGTGCCAGCAGCCTCCCCGGGACTACCTACGAGCAGTACTTC. It is translated as CASSLPGTTYEQYF.

V is TRBV7-8 and J is TRBJ1-5, with 7 bases aligning to TRBD1. This CDR3 region has 18 residues. Losses at the gene ends were 5 bases for V and 0 bases for J; bases not matched to a gene: 13. Germline V gene lookup returns CDR1 SGHVS and CDR2 FQNEAQ. This CDR3 reads CASSQTGWGEYSNQPQHF. Here the CDR3 DNA reads TGTGCCAGCAGCCAGACAGGGTGGGGTGAATATAGCAATCAGCCCCAGCATTTT.

The V and J genes are TRBV5-1 and TRBJ2-1, with 11 bases fitting TRBD2. The CDR3 consists of 15 residues. Trimming took 0 bases from V and 6 from J; bases not matched to a gene: 2. Germline-derived CDR1 and CDR2 are SGHRS and YFSETQ. The CDR3 DNA is TGCGCCAGCAGCTTGGAACTAGCGGGAGCCAATGAGCAGTTCTTC. It specifies CASSLELAGANEQFF. Full variable domain (rest looked up from reference TRBV5-1 and TRBJ2-1): KAGVTQTPRYLIKTRGQQVTLSCSPISGHRSVSWYQQTPGQGLQFLFEYFSETQRNKGNFPGRFSGRQFSNSRSEMNVSTLELGDSALYLCASSLELAGANEQFFGPGTRLTVL.

The chain couples TRBV10-3 to TRBJ1-1, with 9 bases that match TRBD1. CDR3 length: 14 amino acids. V shed 4 bases, J shed 11 bases, and the junction held 11 bases outside the gene matches. Germline-derived CDR1 and CDR2 are ENHRY and SYGVKD. CDR3 in amino acids: CAISGSGTGSAAFF. CDR3 DNA: TGTGCCATCAGTGGCTCCGGGACAGGGTCTGCTGCTTTCTTT.

This chain uses TRBV9 with TRBJ2-3, with D possibly being TRBD2 (6 bases). Germline CDR1 reads SGDLS; CDR2 reads YYNGEE. The CDR3 loop spans 16 amino acids. The ends were cut back, 2 bases at V and 3 bases at J, with 16 bases in the middle. The chain's CDR3 is CASSVSRAGLTDTQYF. In DNA form, the CDR3 reads TGTGCCAGCAGCGTGTCCAGGGCGGGGCTTACAGATACGCAGTATTTT.

This clone has only a few counts. V and J are TRBV2 and TRBJ1-2; no clear D. Germline CDR1 is SNHLY and CDR2 is FYNNEI. V shed 3 bases and J shed 4 bases, with 15 bases lying between them. The CDR3 loop spans 15 amino acids. The CDR3 loop reads CASSDPGSIGYGYTF. The CDR3 nucleotides are TGTGCCAGCAGTGATCCTGGTTCCATAGGCTATGGCTACACCTTC.

The chain joins TRBV29-1 to TRBJ2-1; 10 nucleotides line up with TRBD2. Trimming cost V 5 bases and J 8 bases; bases outside gene matches: 9. The CDR3 covers 14 residues. Germline V gene sequence: CDR1 SQVTM, CDR2 ANQGSEA. CDR3 protein: CSVLELAGSHEQFF. The CDR3 bases are TGCAGCGTTTTAGAACTAGCGGGATCACATGAGCAGTTCTTC.

Of note for this clone: Other DNA sequences of this sample code for an identical CDR3. The J gene is TRBJ1-6, the V gene TRBV6-1; D perhaps matches TRBD1 (6 bases). This CDR3 is 14 amino acids long. Germline CDR1 is MNHNS and CDR2 is SASEGT. Trimming took 4 bases from V and 10 from J, leaving 14 bases between them. The CDR3 DNA sequence: TGTGCCAGCAGTGGGGGAACAGGGAACTCACCCCTCCACTTT. Translating it yields CASSGGTGNSPLHF.

The rearrangement links TRBV11-2 to TRBJ2-7; D may be TRBD2 (6 bases). V was cut by 7 bases and J by 3 bases, with 16 bases left in between. In germline, CDR1 is SGHAT, CDR2 FQNNGV. The CDR3 is made up of 14 amino acids. CDR3: CASNSQGLRYEQYF. CDR3 DNA: TGTGCCAGCAACAGCCAGGGACTTCGCTACGAGCAGTACTTC.

The chain has TRBV5-4 and TRBJ2-7; 9 bases align to TRBD1. V dropped 0 bases and J dropped 2; count of bases not matched to a gene: 0. CDR3 size: 14 residues. Per the germline V gene, CDR1 is SGHNT and CDR2 is YYREEE (reference sequence). The CDR3 coding sequence is TGTGCCAGCAGCTTGGGGACAGGGGCCTACGAGCAGTACTTC. Its translation: CASSLGTGAYEQYF.

This clone was seen a single time. The genes are TRBV2 and TRBJ2-1; tentatively, D is TRBD1 or TRBD2 (5 bases each). With 7 bases removed from V and 4 bases from J, the gap between germline ends came to 11 bases. The CDR3 spans 13 residues. From germline, CDR1 is SNHLY and CDR2 FYNNEI. CDR3 nucleotides: TGTGCCAGCACCAGGGAGCGGTACAATGAGCAGTTCTTC. Translated, it gives CASTRERYNEQFF.

The chain joins TRBV30 to TRBJ1-6; 7 nucleotides align to TRBD1. The CDR3 is made up of 15 amino acids. Germline V gene lookup returns CDR1 GTSNPN and CDR2 SVGIG (reference sequence). V gave up 5 bases and J gave up 7 bases; unmatched junction bases: 11. CDR3 DNA: TGTGCCTGGGACCTGAGACAGGGCAGCAATTCACCCCTCCACTTT. Translation gives CAWDLRQGSNSPLHF.

V is TRBV15 and J is TRBJ2-3; D might be TRBD1 (5 bases). Trimming removed 0 bases at V and 2 bases at J, with 18 bases between. This CDR3 is 18 amino acids long. Germline CDR1 is LNHNV and CDR2 is YYDKDF (reference sequence). CDR3 residues: CATSRDSGRESPTDTQYF. CDR3 DNA: TGTGCCACCAGCAGAGATTCCGGCAGGGAATCCCCCACAGATACGCAGTATTTT.

This chain links TRBV10-3 with TRBJ2-2; 14 bases are a match to TRBD2. Unmatched junction bases numbered 1, after V lost 0 bases and J lost 4 bases. CDR3 size: 17 residues. The germline gives CDR1 ENHRY, CDR2 SYGVKD. This CDR3 is CAISESTSGRVTGELFF. The DNA of the CDR3 is TGTGCCATCAGTGAGTCGACTAGCGGGAGGGTCACCGGGGAGCTGTTTTTT.

With regard to this clone: At the DNA level, this CDR3 is encoded by other sequences in the same sample as well. The chain recombines TRBV9 with TRBJ2-7; 10 bases fit TRBD2. The CDR3 totals 15 residues. Trimming took 0 bases from V and 2 from J; bases not matched to a gene: 2. Germline V lookup: CDR1 SGDLS, CDR2 YYNGEE. The CDR3 loop is CASSVEAGGAYEQYF. The CDR3 bases are TGTGCCAGCAGCGTAGAAGCGGGAGGGGCCTACGAGCAGTACTTC.